These T cell receptor beta chains were read from a single sample in a study of CD8 T cells in Susac syndrome. Via MiXCR, TCRdb re-called the immunoSEQ multiplex PCR reads, giving one row per CDR3 protein. The data contain hundreds of thousands of distinct CDR3 sequences, 85% of them singletons. Sequenced material: CD8+ T cells from PBMCs. These receptors were taken from a human donor with multiple sclerosis. Each CDR3 is given with its conserved first and last residue. A D gene is named only where the DNA matches it firmly. Only some rows state a clone size, as once, few, many or a class for expanded clones.

J,size,V,D,CDR3,DNA
TRBJ1-3,few,TRBV19,.,CASTSARQHLDTIYF,TGTGCCAGTACCTCAGCCCGACAGCATCTAGACACCATATATTTT
TRBJ2-5,once,TRBV11-2,.,CASSLGPGSETQYF,TGTGCCAGCAGCTTAGGGCCCGGGTCGGAGACCCAGTACTTC
TRBJ1-2,.,TRBV28,.,CASRTAQEGSYGYTF,TGTGCCAGCAGGACGGCACAAGAAGGATCCTATGGCTACACCTTC
TRBJ2-2,once,TRBV20-1,.,CSARDVGSAPTGELFF,TGCAGTGCTAGAGATGTTGGTAGCGCGCCCACCGGGGAGCTGTTTTTT
TRBJ1-1,.,TRBV29-1,TRBD1,CSGHRGTEAFF,TGCAGCGGGCACAGGGGAACTGAAGCTTTCTTT
TRBJ2-3,.,TRBV12-3/TRBV12-4,TRBD2,CASSRLAAGGPNTDTQYF,TGTGCCAGCAGCCGTCTAGCCGCGGGAGGGCCGAACACAGATACGCAGTATTTT
TRBJ1-1,once,TRBV30,.,CAWWYEQSEAFF,TGTGCCTGGTGGTATGAGCAGTCTGAAGCTTTCTTT
TRBJ2-7,.,TRBV28,TRBD2,CASRLPTSGSGEEQYF,TGTGCCAGTCGTCTGCCTACTAGCGGGTCGGGTGAGGAGCAGTACTTC
TRBJ1-1,.,TRBV5-6,TRBD1,CASSLSTGVNTEAFF,TGTGCCAGCAGCCTGTCGACAGGGGTGAACACTGAAGCTTTCTTT
TRBJ2-7,.,TRBV5-4,TRBD2,CASRTWGGNYEQYF,TGTGCCAGCAGAACATGGGGGGGTAACTACGAGCAGTACTTC
TRBJ2-1,.,TRBV7-9,TRBD2,CASSHFGLADKYEQFF,TGTGCCAGCAGCCATTTCGGACTAGCGGATAAGTATGAGCAGTTCTTC
TRBJ2-7,.,TRBV30,TRBD1,CAWWDRGRYEQYF,TGTGCCTGGTGGGACAGGGGGCGGTACGAGCAGTACTTC
TRBJ2-1,.,TRBV12-3/TRBV12-4,TRBD2,CASSFLAGGVMGNEQFF,TGTGCCAGCAGTTTTCTAGCGGGAGGCGTAATGGGTAATGAGCAGTTCTTC